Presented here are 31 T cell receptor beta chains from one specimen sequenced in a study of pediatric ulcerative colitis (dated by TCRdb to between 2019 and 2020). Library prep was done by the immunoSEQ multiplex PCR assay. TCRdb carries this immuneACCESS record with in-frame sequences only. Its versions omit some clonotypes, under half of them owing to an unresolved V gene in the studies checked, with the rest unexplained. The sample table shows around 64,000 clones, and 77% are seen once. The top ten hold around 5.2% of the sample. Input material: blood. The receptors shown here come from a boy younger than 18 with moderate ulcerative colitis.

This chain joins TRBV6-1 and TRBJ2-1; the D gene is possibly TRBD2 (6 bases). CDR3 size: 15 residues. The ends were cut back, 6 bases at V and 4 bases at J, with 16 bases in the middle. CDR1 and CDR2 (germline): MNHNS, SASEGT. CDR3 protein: CASSRTSRNYNEQFF. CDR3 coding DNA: TGTGCCAGCAGCCGTACTAGCCGCAATTACAATGAGCAGTTCTTC.

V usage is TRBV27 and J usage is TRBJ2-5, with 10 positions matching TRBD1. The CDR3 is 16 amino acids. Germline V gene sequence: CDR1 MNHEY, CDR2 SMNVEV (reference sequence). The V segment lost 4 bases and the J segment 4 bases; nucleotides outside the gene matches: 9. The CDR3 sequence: CASSSHPTGGPETQYF. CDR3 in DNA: TGTGCCAGCAGTTCGCACCCGACAGGGGGCCCAGAGACCCAGTACTTC.

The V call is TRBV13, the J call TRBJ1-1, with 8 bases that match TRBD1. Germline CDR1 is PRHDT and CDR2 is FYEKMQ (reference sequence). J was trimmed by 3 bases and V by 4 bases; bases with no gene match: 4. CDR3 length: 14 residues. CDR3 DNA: TGTGCCAGCAGCTCCGGACAGGGCGACACTGAAGCTTTCTTT. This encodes CASSSGQGDTEAFF.

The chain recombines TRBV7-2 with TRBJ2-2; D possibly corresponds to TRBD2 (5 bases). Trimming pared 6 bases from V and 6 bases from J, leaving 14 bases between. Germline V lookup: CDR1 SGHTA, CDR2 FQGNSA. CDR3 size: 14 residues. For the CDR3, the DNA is TGTGCCAGCAGGGAGCGGCTAGACGCCGGGGAGCTGTTTTTT. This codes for CASRERLDAGELFF.

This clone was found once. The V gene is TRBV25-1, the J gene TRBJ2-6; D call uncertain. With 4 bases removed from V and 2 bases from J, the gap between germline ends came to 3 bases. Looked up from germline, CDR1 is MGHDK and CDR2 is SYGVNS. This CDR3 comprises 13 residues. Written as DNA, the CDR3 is TGTGCCAGCAGTGTCCCTGGGGCCAACGTCCTGACTTTC. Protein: CASSVPGANVLTF.

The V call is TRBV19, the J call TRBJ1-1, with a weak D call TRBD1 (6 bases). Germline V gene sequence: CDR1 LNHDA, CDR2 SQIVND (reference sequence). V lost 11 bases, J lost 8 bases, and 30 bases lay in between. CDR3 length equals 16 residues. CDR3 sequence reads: CASSARGGQGFREAFF. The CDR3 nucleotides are TGTGCCTCCTCCGCGCGAGGGGGGCAGGGGTTTAGGGAAGCTTTCTTT.

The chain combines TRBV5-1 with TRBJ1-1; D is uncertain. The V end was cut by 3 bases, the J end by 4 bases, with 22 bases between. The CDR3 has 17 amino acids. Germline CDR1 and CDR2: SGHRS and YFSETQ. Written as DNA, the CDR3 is TGCGCCAGCAGCTCGAAACAAGGGTGGCCGGGCGGCACTGAAGCTTTCTTT. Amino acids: CASSSKQGWPGGTEAFF.

DNA for the CDR3: TGTGCCAGCAGCTTACCCCAAGATAGTCTGACAGATCAACTTTACGAGCAGTACTTC. This codes for CASSLPQDSLTDQLYEQYF. This chain joins TRBV7-8 and TRBJ2-7; maybe TRBD1 (5 bases). Trimming shortened V by 2 bases and J by 4 bases, and 27 bases separated the two germline ends. There are 19 residues in the CDR3. CDR1 and CDR2 (germline): SGHVS, FQNEAQ.

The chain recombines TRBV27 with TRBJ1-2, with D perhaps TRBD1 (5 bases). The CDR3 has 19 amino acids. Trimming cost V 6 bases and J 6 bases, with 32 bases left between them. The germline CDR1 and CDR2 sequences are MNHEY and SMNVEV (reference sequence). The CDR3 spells CASRRRGEAEVPGGHGYTF. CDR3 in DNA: TGTGCCAGCAGAAGACGCGGGGAGGCGGAAGTCCCTGGGGGTCATGGCTACACCTTC.

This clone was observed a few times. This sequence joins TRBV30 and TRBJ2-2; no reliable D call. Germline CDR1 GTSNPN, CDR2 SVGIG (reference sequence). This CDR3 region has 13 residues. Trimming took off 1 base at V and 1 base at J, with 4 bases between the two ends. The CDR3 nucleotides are TGTGCCTGGAGTGCCCTGAACACCGGGGAGCTGTTTTTT. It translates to CAWSALNTGELFF.

The CDR3, as DNA: TGTGCCAGCAGTGGGCGTTTAAAGGCTTTCTTT. As protein: CASSGRLKAFF. The V and J genes are TRBV25-1 and TRBJ1-1, with unresolved D. Germline V CDR1 and CDR2: MGHDK, SYGVNS. V gave up 4 bases and J gave up 11 bases, with 11 bases separating them. The CDR3 has 11 residues.

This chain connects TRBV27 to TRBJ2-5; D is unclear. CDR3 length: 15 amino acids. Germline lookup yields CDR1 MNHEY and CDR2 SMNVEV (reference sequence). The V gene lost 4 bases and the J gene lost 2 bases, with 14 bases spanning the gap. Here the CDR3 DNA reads TGTGCCAGCAGTTGGGGTATAGGCGGACAAGAGACCCAGTACTTC. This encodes CASSWGIGGQETQYF.

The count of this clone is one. CDR3 protein: CASSIDGAQGASGYTF. The CDR3 nucleotides read TGTGCCAGTAGTATAGATGGAGCACAGGGGGCTTCTGGCTACACCTTC. The V call is TRBV19, the J call TRBJ1-2; TRBD1 matches 9 bases. With 0 bases clipped from V and 7 bases from J, the junction kept 9 bases outside the gene matches. The CDR3 sequence is 16 residues long. Germline CDR1 reads LNHDA; CDR2 reads SQIVND (reference sequence).

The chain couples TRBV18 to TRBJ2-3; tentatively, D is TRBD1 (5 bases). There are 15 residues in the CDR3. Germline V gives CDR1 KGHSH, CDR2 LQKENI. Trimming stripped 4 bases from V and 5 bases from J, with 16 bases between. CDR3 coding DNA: TGTGCCAGCTCACTCCTTACCGACCAGGGAGATACGCAGTATTTT. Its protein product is CASSLLTDQGDTQYF.

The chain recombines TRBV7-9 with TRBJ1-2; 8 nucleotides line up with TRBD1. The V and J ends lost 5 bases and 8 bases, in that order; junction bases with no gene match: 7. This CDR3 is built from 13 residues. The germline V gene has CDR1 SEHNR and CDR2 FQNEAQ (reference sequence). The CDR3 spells CASSPPPGGGYTF. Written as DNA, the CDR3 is TGTGCCAGCAGCCCGCCCCCAGGGGGCGGCTACACCTTC.

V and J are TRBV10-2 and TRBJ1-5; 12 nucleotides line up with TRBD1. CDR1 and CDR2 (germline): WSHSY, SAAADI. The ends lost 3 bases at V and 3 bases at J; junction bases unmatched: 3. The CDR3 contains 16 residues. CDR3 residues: CASSERDRGLNQPQHF. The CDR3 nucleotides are TGCGCCAGCAGTGAACGGGACAGGGGGCTCAATCAGCCCCAGCATTTT.

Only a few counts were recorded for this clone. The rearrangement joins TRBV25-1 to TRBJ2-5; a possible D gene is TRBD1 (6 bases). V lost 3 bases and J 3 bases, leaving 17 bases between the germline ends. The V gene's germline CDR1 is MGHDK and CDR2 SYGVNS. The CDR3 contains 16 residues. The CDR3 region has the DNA TGTGCCAGCAGTGATAAGAGGACAGATAGCAAAGAGACCCAGTACTTC. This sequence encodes CASSDKRTDSKETQYF.

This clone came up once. CDR3 amino acids: CASSLAGLRGQPQHF. Here the CDR3 DNA reads TGTGCCAGCAGCCTAGCAGGGCTGAGGGGACAGCCCCAGCATTTT. The chain combines TRBV27 with TRBJ1-5; possibly TRBD1 for D (5 bases). Trimming took 6 bases from V and 7 from J, leaving 19 bases between them. Germline-derived CDR1 and CDR2 are MNHEY and SMNVEV (reference sequence). The CDR3 covers 15 residues.

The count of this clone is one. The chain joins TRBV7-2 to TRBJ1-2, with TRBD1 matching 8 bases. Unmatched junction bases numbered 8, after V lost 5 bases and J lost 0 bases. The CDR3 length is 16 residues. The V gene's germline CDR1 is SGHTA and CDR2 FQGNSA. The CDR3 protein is CASSRPTGGANYGYTF. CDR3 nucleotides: TGTGCCAGCAGCCGTCCTACAGGGGGAGCTAACTATGGCTACACCTTC. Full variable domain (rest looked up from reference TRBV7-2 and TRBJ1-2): GAGVSQSPSNKVTEKGKDVELRCDPISGHTALYWYRQSLGQGLEFLIYFQGNSAPDKSGLPSDRFSAERTGGSVSTLTIQRTQQEDSAVYLCASSRPTGGANYGYTFGSGTRLTVV.

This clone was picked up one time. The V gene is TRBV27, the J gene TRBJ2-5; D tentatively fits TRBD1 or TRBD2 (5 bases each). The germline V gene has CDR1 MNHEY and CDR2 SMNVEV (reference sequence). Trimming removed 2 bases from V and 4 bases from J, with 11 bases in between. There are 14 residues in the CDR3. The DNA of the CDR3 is TGTGCCAGCAGTTTAGGCACGGGGACAGAGACCCAGTACTTC. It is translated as CASSLGTGTETQYF.

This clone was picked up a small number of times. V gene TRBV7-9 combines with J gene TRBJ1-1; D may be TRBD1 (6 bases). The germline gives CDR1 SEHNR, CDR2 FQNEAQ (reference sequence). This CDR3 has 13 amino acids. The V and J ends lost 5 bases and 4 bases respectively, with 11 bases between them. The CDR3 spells CASSHEGGTEAFF. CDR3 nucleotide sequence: TGTGCCAGCAGCCACGAGGGGGGCACTGAAGCTTTCTTT.

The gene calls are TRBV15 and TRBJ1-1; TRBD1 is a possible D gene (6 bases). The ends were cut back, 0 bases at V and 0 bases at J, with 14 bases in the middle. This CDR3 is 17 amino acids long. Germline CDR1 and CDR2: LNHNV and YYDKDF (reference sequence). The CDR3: CATSRDMDSHMNTEAFF. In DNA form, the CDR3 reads TGTGCCACCAGCAGAGATATGGACAGCCACATGAACACTGAAGCTTTCTTT.

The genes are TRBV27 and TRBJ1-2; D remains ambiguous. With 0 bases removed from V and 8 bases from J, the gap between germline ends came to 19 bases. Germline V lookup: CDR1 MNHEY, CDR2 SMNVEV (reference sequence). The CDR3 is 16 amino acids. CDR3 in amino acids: CASSLSSSGAPEGYTF. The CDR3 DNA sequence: TGTGCCAGCAGTTTATCTTCATCCGGAGCGCCGGAGGGCTACACCTTC.

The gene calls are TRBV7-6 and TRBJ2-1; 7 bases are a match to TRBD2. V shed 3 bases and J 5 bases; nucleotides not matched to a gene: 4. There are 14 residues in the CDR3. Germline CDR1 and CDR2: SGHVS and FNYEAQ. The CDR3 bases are TGTGCCAGCAGCTTCCCTAGCGGAAACAATGAGCAGTTCTTC. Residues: CASSFPSGNNEQFF. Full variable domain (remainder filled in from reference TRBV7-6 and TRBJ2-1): GAGVSQSPRYKVTKRGQDVALRCDPISGHVSLYWYRQALGQGPEFLTYFNYEAQQDKSGLPNDRFSAERPEGSISTLTIQRTEQRDSAMYRCASSFPSGNNEQFFGPGTRLTVL.

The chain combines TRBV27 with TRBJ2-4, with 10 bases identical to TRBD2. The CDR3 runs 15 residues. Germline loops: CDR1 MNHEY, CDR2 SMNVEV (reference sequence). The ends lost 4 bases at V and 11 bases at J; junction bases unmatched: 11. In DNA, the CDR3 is TGTGCCAGCAGTTGGGGACGAGAGGGACTAGCGTTTCAGTACTTC. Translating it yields CASSWGREGLAFQYF.

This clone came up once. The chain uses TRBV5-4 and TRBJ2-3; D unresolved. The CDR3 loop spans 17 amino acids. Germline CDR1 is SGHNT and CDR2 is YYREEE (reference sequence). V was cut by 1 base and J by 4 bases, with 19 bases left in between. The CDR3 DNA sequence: TGTGCCAGCAGCTTGCGTATTTCGTCGAGCTCAGCAGATACGCAGTATTTT. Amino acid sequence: CASSLRISSSSADTQYF.

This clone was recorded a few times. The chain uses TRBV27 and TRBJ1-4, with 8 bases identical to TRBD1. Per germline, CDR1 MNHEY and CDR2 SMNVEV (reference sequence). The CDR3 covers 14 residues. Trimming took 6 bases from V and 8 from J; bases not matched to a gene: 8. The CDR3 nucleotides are TGTGCCAGCAGCACGGACAGGGCCAACGAAAAACTGTTTTTT. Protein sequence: CASSTDRANEKLFF.

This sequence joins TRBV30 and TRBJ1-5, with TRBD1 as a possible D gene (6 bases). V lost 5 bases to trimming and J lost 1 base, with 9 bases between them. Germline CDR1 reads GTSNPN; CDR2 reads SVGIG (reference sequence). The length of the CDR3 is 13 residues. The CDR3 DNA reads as TGTGCCTGGGGAGGACAGAGCAATCAGCCCCAGCATTTT. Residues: CAWGGQSNQPQHF. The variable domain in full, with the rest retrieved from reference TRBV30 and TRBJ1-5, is SQTIHQWPATLVQPVGSPLSLECTVEGTSNPNLYWYRQAAGRGLQLLFYSVGIGQISSEVPQNLSASRPQDRQFILSSKKLLLSDSGFYLCAWGGQSNQPQHFGDGTRLSIL.

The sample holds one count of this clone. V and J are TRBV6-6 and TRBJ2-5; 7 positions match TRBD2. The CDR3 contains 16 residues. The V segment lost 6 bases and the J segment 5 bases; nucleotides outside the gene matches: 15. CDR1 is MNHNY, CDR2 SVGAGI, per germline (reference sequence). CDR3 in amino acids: CASRDGMGGGWETQYF. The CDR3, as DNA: TGTGCCAGCAGAGACGGCATGGGGGGGGGATGGGAGACCCAGTACTTC.

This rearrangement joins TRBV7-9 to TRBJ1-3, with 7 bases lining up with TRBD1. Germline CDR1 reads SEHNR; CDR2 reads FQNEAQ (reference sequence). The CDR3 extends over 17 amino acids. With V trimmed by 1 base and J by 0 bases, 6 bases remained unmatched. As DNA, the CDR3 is TGTGCCAGCAGCTTAGGGACAGGCAGGACCTCTGGAAACACCATATATTTT. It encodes CASSLGTGRTSGNTIYF.

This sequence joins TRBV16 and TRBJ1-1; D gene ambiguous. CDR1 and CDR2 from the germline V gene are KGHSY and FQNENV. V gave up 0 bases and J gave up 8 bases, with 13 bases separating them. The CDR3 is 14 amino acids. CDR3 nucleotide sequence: TGTGCCAGCAGCCAATCCGTCGACACCCCCGAAGCTTTCTTT. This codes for CASSQSVDTPEAFF.